This is a list of T cell receptor beta chains from one sample in a study of cytomegalovirus exposure and HLA in healthy donors. Generated by immunoSEQ multiplex PCR, the TCRdb table keeps only in-frame clones and is missing some. The profile covers under 200,000 clones, with roughly 78% appearing a single time and 3.5% to 5% taken by the ten largest. The sample comprised PBMCs. The receptors were gathered from a woman in her twenties or thirties in good health and CMV-seropositive. CDR3s include the opening cysteine and the closing phenylalanine or tryptophan. Fields, in order: CDR3 length, J gene, clone size, D gene, V gene, CDR3 DNA, CDR3 protein. A D gene is named only where the DNA matches it firmly. Rows may omit the clone size; those that give it use once, few, many or a size class.

len: 14
j_gene: TRBJ2-5
abundance: NA
d_gene: NA
v_gene: TRBV5-5
CDR3nt: TGTGCCAGCAGCTGGGGCCTAGGGCGTGAGACCCAGTACTTC
CDR3aa: CASSWGLGRETQYF

len: 16
j_gene: TRBJ2-3
abundance: NA
d_gene: TRBD2
v_gene: TRBV29-1
CDR3nt: TGCAGCGTTGATGGGACTAGCGGAGAGGGGGCAGATACGCAGTATTTT
CDR3aa: CSVDGTSGEGADTQYF

len: 14
j_gene: TRBJ2-7
abundance: NA
d_gene: NA
v_gene: TRBV19
CDR3nt: TGTGCCAGTAGTCCCCTTGAGCGGCCCTACGAGCAGTACTTC
CDR3aa: CASSPLERPYEQYF

len: 14
j_gene: TRBJ2-7
abundance: NA
d_gene: NA
v_gene: TRBV7-2
CDR3nt: TGTGCCAGCTCAACGGGGGTCGCTGACTACGAGCAGTACTTC
CDR3aa: CASSTGVADYEQYF

len: 15
j_gene: TRBJ1-1
abundance: NA
d_gene: NA
v_gene: TRBV7-2
CDR3nt: TGTGCCAGCAGCTTTAATACAGGGAGAACGGCTGAAGCTTTCTTT
CDR3aa: CASSFNTGRTAEAFF

len: 14
j_gene: TRBJ1-5
abundance: NA
d_gene: NA
v_gene: TRBV29-1
CDR3nt: TGCAGCGTTGATGAGGGAGACGGCAATCAGCCCCAGCATTTT
CDR3aa: CSVDEGDGNQPQHF

len: 15
j_gene: TRBJ2-1
abundance: NA
d_gene: NA
v_gene: TRBV5-1
CDR3nt: TGCGCCAGCAGCTCGGGAGGAGGGGGGATGTATGAGCAGTTCTTC
CDR3aa: CASSSGGGGMYEQFF

len: 14
j_gene: TRBJ2-7
abundance: NA
d_gene: NA
v_gene: TRBV9
CDR3nt: TGTGCCAGCAGCGCCGGGTGGCAGGGCTACGAGCAGTACTTC
CDR3aa: CASSAGWQGYEQYF

len: 14
j_gene: TRBJ1-2
abundance: NA
d_gene: NA
v_gene: TRBV2
CDR3nt: TGTGCCAGCAACGGCGACAGTCATCTCCATGGCTACACCTTC
CDR3aa: CASNGDSHLHGYTF

len: 16
j_gene: TRBJ2-6
abundance: NA
d_gene: TRBD2
v_gene: TRBV7-9
CDR3nt: TGTGCCAGCAGCCCGCTTGGGGGGGCTGGGGCCAACGTCCTGACTTTC
CDR3aa: CASSPLGGAGANVLTF

len: 12
j_gene: TRBJ2-7
abundance: NA
d_gene: NA
v_gene: TRBV5-6
CDR3nt: TGTGCCAGCAGCTTTGTTTCCGACGAGCAGTACTTC
CDR3aa: CASSFVSDEQYF

len: 14
j_gene: TRBJ2-7
abundance: NA
d_gene: TRBD1
v_gene: TRBV4-1
CDR3nt: TGCGCCAGCAGCCCGCCGGACAGGGTCCACGAGCAGTACTTC
CDR3aa: CASSPPDRVHEQYF

len: 17
j_gene: TRBJ1-4
abundance: NA
d_gene: TRBD1
v_gene: TRBV6-1
CDR3nt: TGTGCCAGCAGTGAATGGTCCGACAGGGCAACTAATGAAAAACTGTTTTTT
CDR3aa: CASSEWSDRATNEKLFF

len: 15
j_gene: TRBJ2-1
abundance: once
d_gene: TRBD1
v_gene: TRBV7-9
CDR3nt: TGTGCCAGCAGCTTATCTGGGACAGGGCAGGATGAGCAGTTCTTC
CDR3aa: CASSLSGTGQDEQFF

len: 16
j_gene: TRBJ2-5
abundance: NA
d_gene: TRBD1
v_gene: TRBV12-5
CDR3nt: TGTGCTAGTGGTTTGGACAGGACAGGGTCGAAGGAGACCCAGTACTTC
CDR3aa: CASGLDRTGSKETQYF

len: 20
j_gene: TRBJ2-3
abundance: NA
d_gene: TRBD2
v_gene: TRBV10-3
CDR3nt: TGTGCCATCAGTGAGCCCCAGACTAGCGGTCGAGGTGGCTACACAGATACGCAGTATTTT
CDR3aa: CAISEPQTSGRGGYTDTQYF

len: 15
j_gene: TRBJ1-6
abundance: NA
d_gene: TRBD1
v_gene: TRBV6-1
CDR3nt: TGTGCCAGCAGTCGCGGACAGGGCGATAATTCACCCCTCCACTTT
CDR3aa: CASSRGQGDNSPLHF

len: 15
j_gene: TRBJ2-7
abundance: NA
d_gene: NA
v_gene: TRBV7-2
CDR3nt: TGTGCCAGCAGCCTGGCTCCCAGGCGGGCCTACGAGCAGTACTTC
CDR3aa: CASSLAPRRAYEQYF

len: 17
j_gene: TRBJ1-3
abundance: NA
d_gene: TRBD1
v_gene: TRBV4-1
CDR3nt: TGCGCCAGCAGCCAATCGGTGGGACAGCGGGTGGGAAACACCATATATTTT
CDR3aa: CASSQSVGQRVGNTIYF

len: 16
j_gene: TRBJ2-7
abundance: NA
d_gene: TRBD1
v_gene: TRBV6-1
CDR3nt: TGTGCCAGTAGTGAAGTAGTCAGGGGGTGGATACACGAGCAGTACTTC
CDR3aa: CASSEVVRGWIHEQYF

len: 14
j_gene: TRBJ2-3
abundance: NA
d_gene: NA
v_gene: TRBV13
CDR3nt: TGTGCCAGCAGCTTAAGTCCGCGGGCAGATACGCAGTATTTT
CDR3aa: CASSLSPRADTQYF

len: 13
j_gene: TRBJ1-1
abundance: NA
d_gene: NA
v_gene: TRBV5-6
CDR3nt: TGTGCCAGCAGCGATAAGGGGGGGCCGGAAGCTTTCTTT
CDR3aa: CASSDKGGPEAFF

len: 15
j_gene: TRBJ1-2
abundance: NA
d_gene: NA
v_gene: TRBV4-3
CDR3nt: TGCGCCAGCAGCCAAGAAAGGACAGAAAACTATGGCTACACCTTC
CDR3aa: CASSQERTENYGYTF

len: 16
j_gene: TRBJ2-1
abundance: NA
d_gene: NA
v_gene: TRBV5-1
CDR3nt: TGCGCCAGCAGCTTGTTGGGCACAAACCGCGACAATGAGCAGTTCTTC
CDR3aa: CASSLLGTNRDNEQFF

len: 17
j_gene: TRBJ1-1
abundance: few
d_gene: NA
v_gene: TRBV7-8
CDR3nt: TGTGCCAGCTATGGGTGGGGGGGCGTAAAAGTGAACACTGAAGCTTTCTTT
CDR3aa: CASYGWGGVKVNTEAFF

len: 12
j_gene: TRBJ2-5
abundance: NA
d_gene: NA
v_gene: TRBV29-1
CDR3nt: TGCAGCGTTGAAACAGCACAAGAGACCCAGTACTTC
CDR3aa: CSVETAQETQYF

len: 18
j_gene: TRBJ1-5
abundance: NA
d_gene: TRBD1
v_gene: TRBV4-2
CDR3nt: TGTGCCAGCAGCCAAGGGGTGGTAGGGTCAGGGGGATATCAGCCCCAGCATTTT
CDR3aa: CASSQGVVGSGGYQPQHF

len: 19
j_gene: TRBJ1-5
abundance: NA
d_gene: NA
v_gene: TRBV5-6
CDR3nt: TGTGCCAGCAGCTCAATGAGCCTCTCGGGGGGCTATAGCAATCAGCCCCAGCATTTT
CDR3aa: CASSSMSLSGGYSNQPQHF

len: 14
j_gene: TRBJ1-5
abundance: NA
d_gene: NA
v_gene: TRBV19
CDR3nt: TGTGCCAGTAGTATACAGGGTACAGGTCAGCCCCAGCATTTT
CDR3aa: CASSIQGTGQPQHF

len: 16
j_gene: TRBJ2-1
abundance: NA
d_gene: NA
v_gene: TRBV4-3
CDR3nt: TGCGCCAGCAGCTTGCATATGGGGGGCTCCTACAATGAGCAGTTCTTC
CDR3aa: CASSLHMGGSYNEQFF

len: 13
j_gene: TRBJ2-1
abundance: NA
d_gene: TRBD2
v_gene: TRBV10-3
CDR3nt: TGTGCCATCACCGGTACTAGCGGCAATGAGCAGTTCTTC
CDR3aa: CAITGTSGNEQFF

len: 15
j_gene: TRBJ2-1
abundance: NA
d_gene: TRBD2
v_gene: TRBV11-2
CDR3nt: TGTGCCAGCAAATCGACTAGCGGGATCTACAATGAGCAGTTCTTC
CDR3aa: CASKSTSGIYNEQFF

len: 16
j_gene: TRBJ2-2
abundance: NA
d_gene: NA
v_gene: TRBV9
CDR3nt: TGTGCCAGCAGCGAGGAGTCTAGAAAGAACACCGGGGAGCTGTTTTTT
CDR3aa: CASSEESRKNTGELFF

len: 14
j_gene: TRBJ2-7
abundance: few
d_gene: NA
v_gene: TRBV4-1
CDR3nt: TGCGCCAGCAGCCCTGGACACGTCTCCTACGAGCAGTACTTC
CDR3aa: CASSPGHVSYEQYF

len: 15
j_gene: TRBJ2-3
abundance: NA
d_gene: NA
v_gene: TRBV2
CDR3nt: TGTGCCAGCAGTGATATAGGAGAAGGGGCAGATACGCAGTATTTT
CDR3aa: CASSDIGEGADTQYF

len: 13
j_gene: TRBJ2-3
abundance: NA
d_gene: NA
v_gene: TRBV4-1
CDR3nt: TGCGCCAGCAGCCTCCCCCCGGGGGATACGCAGTATTTT
CDR3aa: CASSLPPGDTQYF

len: 17
j_gene: TRBJ1-4
abundance: NA
d_gene: NA
v_gene: TRBV9
CDR3nt: TGTGCCAGCAGCGTAGGTCTTCAGGGAGGGGTCGGTGAAAAACTGTTTTTT
CDR3aa: CASSVGLQGGVGEKLFF

len: 14
j_gene: TRBJ2-7
abundance: NA
d_gene: NA
v_gene: TRBV2
CDR3nt: TGTGCCAGCAGTGACAAGCGGATAGCCTACGAGCAGTACTTC
CDR3aa: CASSDKRIAYEQYF

len: 14
j_gene: TRBJ2-7
abundance: NA
d_gene: NA
v_gene: TRBV19
CDR3nt: TGTGCCAGTAGTATAGCAGGGGATAACCACGAGCAGTACTTC
CDR3aa: CASSIAGDNHEQYF

len: 11
j_gene: TRBJ1-2
abundance: NA
d_gene: NA
v_gene: TRBV30
CDR3nt: TGTGCCTGGGCAACAGGGTATGGCTACACCTTC
CDR3aa: CAWATGYGYTF

len: 17
j_gene: TRBJ2-7
abundance: NA
d_gene: TRBD2
v_gene: TRBV5-1
CDR3nt: TGCGCCAGCAGCGTGGCCGGGACTAGCGGGACCATCTACGAGCAGTACTTC
CDR3aa: CASSVAGTSGTIYEQYF

len: 15
j_gene: TRBJ1-1
abundance: NA
d_gene: NA
v_gene: TRBV6-1
CDR3nt: TGTGCCAGCAGTGAAACAACCCCGGGGAACACTGAAGCTTTCTTT
CDR3aa: CASSETTPGNTEAFF

len: 16
j_gene: TRBJ2-7
abundance: once
d_gene: TRBD2
v_gene: TRBV5-5
CDR3nt: TGTGCCAGCAGCTTCTACCCGCGGGGGGATGTTAAAGAGCAGTACTTC
CDR3aa: CASSFYPRGDVKEQYF

len: 14
j_gene: TRBJ2-7
abundance: NA
d_gene: TRBD1
v_gene: TRBV27
CDR3nt: TGTGCCAGCAGTTCCCCGGGACAGGGTTGGGAGCAGTACTTC
CDR3aa: CASSSPGQGWEQYF

len: 14
j_gene: TRBJ2-2
abundance: NA
d_gene: NA
v_gene: TRBV5-1
CDR3nt: TGCGCCAGCAGCTTGTTGACTTCCACCGGGGAGCTGTTTTTT
CDR3aa: CASSLLTSTGELFF

len: 13
j_gene: TRBJ1-1
abundance: NA
d_gene: NA
v_gene: TRBV2
CDR3nt: TGTGCCAGCAGCCCGGAGGCCGGATATGAAGCTTTCTTT
CDR3aa: CASSPEAGYEAFF

len: 19
j_gene: TRBJ1-2
abundance: few
d_gene: TRBD1
v_gene: TRBV4-3
CDR3nt: TGCGCCAGCAGCCAAGACCATCTAGGACAGGGAGCGTTGTCCTATGGCTACACCTTC
CDR3aa: CASSQDHLGQGALSYGYTF

len: 13
j_gene: TRBJ2-7
abundance: NA
d_gene: NA
v_gene: TRBV11-2
CDR3nt: TGTGCCAGCAGCTTAGACAGGGCTAACGAGCAGTACTTC
CDR3aa: CASSLDRANEQYF

len: 17
j_gene: TRBJ1-6
abundance: NA
d_gene: NA
v_gene: TRBV7-8
CDR3nt: TGTGCCAGCAGCTTAGACCCCCCGGCAGGGCCAAATTCACCCCTCCACTTT
CDR3aa: CASSLDPPAGPNSPLHF

len: 15
j_gene: TRBJ2-3
abundance: few
d_gene: NA
v_gene: TRBV7-2
CDR3nt: TGTGCCAGCAGCCAACAACAGGGCAGGTCAGATACGCAGTATTTT
CDR3aa: CASSQQQGRSDTQYF

len: 16
j_gene: TRBJ2-7
abundance: NA
d_gene: TRBD2
v_gene: TRBV7-6
CDR3nt: TGTGCCAGCAACGCAGGGACTAGCGGGAGTTCCTACGAGCAGTACTTC
CDR3aa: CASNAGTSGSSYEQYF

len: 17
j_gene: TRBJ2-1
abundance: once
d_gene: NA
v_gene: TRBV4-2
CDR3nt: TGTGCCAGCAGCCAAGATCGGTACGGTAGCGGAGTCGATGAGCAGTTCTTC
CDR3aa: CASSQDRYGSGVDEQFF

len: 14
j_gene: TRBJ1-5
abundance: NA
d_gene: NA
v_gene: TRBV5-1
CDR3nt: TGCGCCAGCAGCTTGGAGGGGGGGTATCAGCCCCAGCATTTT
CDR3aa: CASSLEGGYQPQHF

len: 15
j_gene: TRBJ1-3
abundance: NA
d_gene: NA
v_gene: TRBV2
CDR3nt: TGTGCCAGCAGTGAAGCTACTATCTCTGGAAACACCATATATTTT
CDR3aa: CASSEATISGNTIYF